Shown below are 17 T cell receptor beta chains from a single sample sequenced in a study of CD8+ T cells in alopecia areata. The treatment: oral pan-JAK inhibitor, 5-10 mg twice daily. Following extraction, RNA underwent reverse transcription to cDNA, which served as the sequencing template. Sequencing was performed with immunoSEQ multiplex PCR; in TCRdb, only in-frame clones are kept and a portion is missing. The data contain approximately 150,000 clones, about 88% of them singletons. Sequences were derived from CD8+ T cells sorted from blood, sampled at week 4, from a patient treated with tofacitinib. These receptors were collected from a human donor with alopecia areata.

The rearrangement links TRBV29-1 to TRBJ2-3; D is perhaps TRBD1 or TRBD2 (6 bases each). Trimming stripped 2 bases from V and 4 bases from J, with 16 bases between. The CDR3 length is 15 residues. Looked up from germline, CDR1 is SQVTM and CDR2 is ANQGSEA. CDR3 residues: CSVEMEGRGPDTQYF. DNA for the CDR3: TGCAGCGTTGAAATGGAGGGCAGGGGCCCAGATACGCAGTATTTT.

This chain uses TRBV7-9 with TRBJ2-2, with TRBD1 matching over 8 bases. Germline-derived CDR1 and CDR2 are SEHNR and FQNEAQ (reference sequence). The CDR3 spans 14 residues. V was clipped by 5 bases and J by 4 bases; unmatched bases: 3. The CDR3 nucleotides are TGTGCCAGCAGCCCGGACAGGGCCACCGGGGAGCTGTTTTTT. Its protein product is CASSPDRATGELFF.

The gene calls are TRBV29-1 and TRBJ1-2, with D unclear. Trimming took 7 bases from V and 4 from J, leaving 16 bases between them. The CDR3 is made up of 13 amino acids. Germline V gives CDR1 SQVTM, CDR2 ANQGSEA. This chain's CDR3 is CSATGRRSYGYTF. In nucleotides, the CDR3 is TGCAGCGCCACCGGGAGGAGGTCCTATGGCTACACCTTC.

The chain joins TRBV6-6 to TRBJ2-1; D is unclear. Looked up from germline, CDR1 is MNHNY and CDR2 is SVGAGI (reference sequence). The CDR3 totals 12 residues. The V end lost 5 bases, the J end lost 8 bases, and 10 bases lay between the germline ends. CDR3 sequence: CASSTLGHEQFF. CDR3 nucleotide sequence: TGTGCCAGCAGTACGCTGGGCCATGAGCAGTTCTTC.

CDR3 nucleotide sequence: TGTGCCAGCAGTTCTGGACTAGCGGGATACACAGATACGCAGTATTTT. This gives the protein CASSSGLAGYTDTQYF. V is TRBV27 and J is TRBJ2-3, with TRBD2 matching 12 bases. There are 16 residues in the CDR3. Germline values: CDR1 MNHEY, CDR2 SMNVEV (reference sequence). Trimming cost V 4 bases and J 2 bases; bases outside gene matches: 4.

The rearrangement links TRBV12-5 to TRBJ2-7; either TRBD1 or TRBD2 may supply D (5 bases each). Germline lookup yields CDR1 LGHNT and CDR2 FRNRAP. V was clipped by 3 bases and J by 1 base, with 10 bases between them. The CDR3 sequence is 14 residues long. CDR3 bases: TGTGCTAGTGGTTTCGGGGCGGGTTCCTACGAGCAGTACTTC. Translation: CASGFGAGSYEQYF.

This chain uses TRBV5-1 with TRBJ2-7; 14 bases line up with TRBD2. Germline V gives CDR1 SGHRS, CDR2 YFSETQ. Unmatched junction bases numbered 5, after V lost 4 bases and J lost 2 bases. The CDR3 is 16 amino acids. The CDR3 here is CASSEGLAGATYEQYF. In DNA, the CDR3 is TGCGCCAGCAGCGAGGGACTAGCGGGGGCCACCTACGAGCAGTACTTC. Combining the CDR3 with reference TRBV5-1 and TRBJ2-7 gives the whole variable domain KAGVTQTPRYLIKTRGQQVTLSCSPISGHRSVSWYQQTPGQGLQFLFEYFSETQRNKGNFPGRFSGRQFSNSRSEMNVSTLELGDSALYLCASSEGLAGATYEQYFGPGTRLTVT.

This chain connects TRBV19 to TRBJ2-7; D ambiguous. The CDR3 length is 13 residues. Trimming left V 1 base short and J 3 bases short, with 7 bases between. Germline CDR1 reads LNHDA; CDR2 reads SQIVND (reference sequence). CDR3 coding DNA: TGTGCCAGTAGTATAGGTGCAGACTACGAGCAGTACTTC. This sequence encodes CASSIGADYEQYF.

V usage is TRBV25-1 and J usage is TRBJ2-1, with 9 positions matching TRBD2. Germline lookup yields CDR1 MGHDK and CDR2 SYGVNS. The CDR3 covers 14 residues. V shed 8 bases and J 7 bases; nucleotides not matched to a gene: 9. This CDR3 is CASGYSGSGNEQFF. Written as DNA, the CDR3 is TGTGCCAGCGGTTATAGCGGGAGTGGGAATGAGCAGTTCTTC.

The CDR3 region has the DNA TGTGCCAGCCTCAGCCCCACCGGGGAGCTGTTTTTT. Translating gives CASLSPTGELFF. This chain connects TRBV7-9 to TRBJ2-2; D gene ambiguous. Trimming shortened V by 8 bases and J by 4 bases, and 8 bases separated the two germline ends. CDR1 SEHNR and CDR2 FQNEAQ come from the germline V gene (reference sequence). There are 12 residues in the CDR3.

The J gene is TRBJ2-4, the V gene TRBV6-4; 9 nucleotides line up with TRBD1. The CDR3 spans 14 residues. Germline CDR1 and CDR2: MRHNA and SNTAGT. With 5 bases clipped from V and 8 bases from J, the junction kept 7 bases outside the gene matches. The CDR3 sequence: CASSQGQGRDIQYF. The DNA of the CDR3 is TGTGCCAGCAGTCAGGGACAGGGAAGAGACATTCAGTACTTC.

The chain joins TRBV19 to TRBJ1-2, with 7 nucleotides matching TRBD1. Trimming cost V 0 bases and J 4 bases; bases outside gene matches: 11. From germline, CDR1 is LNHDA and CDR2 SQIVND (reference sequence). This CDR3 comprises 17 residues. The CDR3 nucleotides are TGTGCCAGTAGTATAGATTCAACGGGACAGTTTTTCTATGGCTACACCTTC. This encodes CASSIDSTGQFFYGYTF.

This chain joins TRBV27 and TRBJ2-6; D is ambiguous. V was shortened by 5 bases and J by 0 bases, with 8 bases between the two germline ends. Germline CDR1 is MNHEY and CDR2 is SMNVEV (reference sequence). The CDR3 runs to 15 residues. The CDR3 spells CASSPSLSGANVLTF. CDR3 DNA sequence: TGTGCCAGCAGTCCTTCCCTCTCTGGGGCCAACGTCCTGACTTTC. Full variable domain (outside the CDR3, taken from reference TRBV27 and TRBJ2-6): EAQVTQNPRYLITVTGKKLTVTCSQNMNHEYMSWYRQDPGLGLRQIYYSMNVEVTDKGDVPEGYKVSRKEKRNFPLILESPSPNQTSLYFCASSPSLSGANVLTFGAGSRLTVL.

The J gene is TRBJ1-1, the V gene TRBV6-1; D is unresolved. The CDR3 is made up of 12 amino acids. The ends were cut back, 6 bases at V and 7 bases at J, with 12 bases in the middle. The V gene's germline CDR1 is MNHNS and CDR2 SASEGT. In DNA form, the CDR3 reads TGTGCCAGCAGCCTGCTCCGACTTGAAGCTTTCTTT. This sequence encodes CASSLLRLEAFF.

V is TRBV7-9 and J is TRBJ2-5; D tentatively reads TRBD1 or TRBD2 (5 bases each). CDR1 and CDR2 (germline): SEHNR, FQNEAQ (reference sequence). Trimming took 4 bases from V and 5 from J, leaving 17 bases between them. The CDR3 spans 15 residues. The CDR3 is CASSYDGTSGETQYF. The CDR3 region has the DNA TGTGCCAGCAGCTATGATGGGACCTCGGGGGAGACCCAGTACTTC.

The chain uses TRBV25-1 and TRBJ2-7; D is undetermined. The CDR3 length is 15 residues. Trimming cost V 1 base and J 2 bases, with 12 bases left between them. CDR1 and CDR2 from the germline V gene are MGHDK and SYGVNS. The CDR3 spells CASSESETNTYEQYF. In DNA form, the CDR3 reads TGTGCCAGCAGTGAATCGGAGACAAACACCTACGAGCAGTACTTC.

The chain is built from TRBV2 and TRBJ2-7; D possibly corresponds to TRBD1 (5 bases). Germline CDR1 is SNHLY and CDR2 is FYNNEI. Trimming stripped 2 bases from V and 6 bases from J, with 11 bases between. The CDR3 has 13 residues. In nucleotides, the CDR3 is TGTGCCAGCAGTGAACCCCAGGGTTCCGAGCAGTACTTC. Encoded protein: CASSEPQGSEQYF.